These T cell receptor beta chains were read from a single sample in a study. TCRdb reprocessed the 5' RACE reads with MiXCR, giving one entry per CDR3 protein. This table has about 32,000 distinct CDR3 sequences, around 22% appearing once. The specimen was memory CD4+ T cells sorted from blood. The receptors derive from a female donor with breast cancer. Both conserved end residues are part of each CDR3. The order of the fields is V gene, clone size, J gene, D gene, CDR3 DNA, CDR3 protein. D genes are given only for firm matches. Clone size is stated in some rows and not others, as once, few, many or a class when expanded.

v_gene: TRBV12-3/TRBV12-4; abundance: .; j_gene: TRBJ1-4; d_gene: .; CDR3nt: TGTGCCAGCAGCCCCTTTGGTCCTGGGGCTAATGAAAAACTGTTTTTT; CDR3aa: CASSPFGPGANEKLFF
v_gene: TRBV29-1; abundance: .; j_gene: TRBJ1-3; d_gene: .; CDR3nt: TGCAGCGTAGAGACAGCCAGCTCTGGAAACACCATATATTTT; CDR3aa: CSVETASSGNTIYF
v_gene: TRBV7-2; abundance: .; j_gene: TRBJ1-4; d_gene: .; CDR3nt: TGTGCCAGCAGCTTAGGCCCAACGAGCCAAAAACTGTTTTTT; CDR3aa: CASSLGPTSQKLFF
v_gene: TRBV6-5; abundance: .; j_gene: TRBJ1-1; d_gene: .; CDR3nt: TGTGCCAGCAGTTACGGGGTAGGGGTGAACACTGAAGCTTTCTTT; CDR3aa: CASSYGVGVNTEAFF
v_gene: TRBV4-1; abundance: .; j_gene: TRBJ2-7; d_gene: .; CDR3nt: TGCGCCAGCAGCACTCCCCCGGGAGCATCGGTCGAGCAGTACTTC; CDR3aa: CASSTPPGASVEQYF
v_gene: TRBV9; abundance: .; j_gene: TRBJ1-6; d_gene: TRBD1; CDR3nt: TGTGCCAGCAGCGAAGCTCCGGGACAGGGGACCTATAATTCACCCCTCCACTTT; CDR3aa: CASSEAPGQGTYNSPLHF
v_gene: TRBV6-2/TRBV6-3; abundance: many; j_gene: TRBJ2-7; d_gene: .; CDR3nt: TGTGCCAGCAGTTACTCCAGCTCCTACGAGCAGTACTTC; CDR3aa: CASSYSSSYEQYF
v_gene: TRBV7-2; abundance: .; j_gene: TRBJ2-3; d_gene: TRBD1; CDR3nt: TGTGCCAGCAGCACAGGGGGAGGCACGCAGTATTTT; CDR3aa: CASSTGGGTQYF
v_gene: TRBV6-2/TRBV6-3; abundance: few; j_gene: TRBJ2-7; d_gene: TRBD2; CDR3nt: TGTGCCAGCAGCACTAGCGGAGACTTCTACGAGCAGTACTTC; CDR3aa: CASSTSGDFYEQYF
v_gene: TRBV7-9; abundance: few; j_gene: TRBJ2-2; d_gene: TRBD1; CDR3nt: TGTGCCAGCAGCGAGCCCTGGGACAGGGGGACCACCGGGGAGCTGTTTTTT; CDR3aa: CASSEPWDRGTTGELFF
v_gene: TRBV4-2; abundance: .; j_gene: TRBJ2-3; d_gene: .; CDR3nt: TGTGCCAGCAGTCGGGGGCCCATGGGGAATACGCAGTATTTT; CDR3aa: CASSRGPMGNTQYF
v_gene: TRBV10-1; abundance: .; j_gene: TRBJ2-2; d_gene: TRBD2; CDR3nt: TGCGCCGGCAGTGAGCGCGGGGGGATCGATGGGAACACCGGGGAGCTGTTTTTT; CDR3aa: CAGSERGGIDGNTGELFF
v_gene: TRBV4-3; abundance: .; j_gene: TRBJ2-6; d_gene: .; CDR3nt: TGCGCCAGCAGCCAAGAGGTCCCCGGGACAACTGGGGCCAACGTCCTGACTTTC; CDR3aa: CASSQEVPGTTGANVLTF
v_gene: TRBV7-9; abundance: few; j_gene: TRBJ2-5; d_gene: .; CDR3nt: TGTGCCAGCAGCGCAAGCTTGGAGACCCAGTACTTC; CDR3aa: CASSASLETQYF
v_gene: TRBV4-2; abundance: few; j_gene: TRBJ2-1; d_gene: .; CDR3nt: TGTGCCAGCAGCCCCAACAAGGACTGGCTTTCCTACAATGAGCAGTTCTTC; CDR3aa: CASSPNKDWLSYNEQFF
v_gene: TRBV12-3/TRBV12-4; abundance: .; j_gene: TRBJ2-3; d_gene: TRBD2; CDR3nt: TGTGCCAGCAGTTTGGGCTTCGGGAGGGCCGGAAGGGCAGATACGCAGTATTTT; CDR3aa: CASSLGFGRAGRADTQYF
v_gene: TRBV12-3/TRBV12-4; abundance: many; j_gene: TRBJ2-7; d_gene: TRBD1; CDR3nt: TGTGCCAGCAGTCCTCAGGACAGGATCTACGAGCAGTACTTC; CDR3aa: CASSPQDRIYEQYF
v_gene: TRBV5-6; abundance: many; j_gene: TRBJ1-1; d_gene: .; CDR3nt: TGTGCCAGCAGCTTGCCCCGCGGGTGGTACGAGGCTGAAGCTTTCTTT; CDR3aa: CASSLPRGWYEAEAFF
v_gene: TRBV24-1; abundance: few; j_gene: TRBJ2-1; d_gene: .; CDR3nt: TGTGCCACCAGTGATCCGAGACGCCTGGCCTACAATGAGCTGGCCTACAATGAGCAGTTCTTC; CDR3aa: CATSDPRRLAYNELAYNEQFF
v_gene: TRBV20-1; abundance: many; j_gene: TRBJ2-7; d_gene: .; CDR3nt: TGCAGTGCTAGAGATCCTCGGGGCTACGAGCAGTACTTC; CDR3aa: CSARDPRGYEQYF
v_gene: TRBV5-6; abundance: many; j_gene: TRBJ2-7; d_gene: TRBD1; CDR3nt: TGTGCCAGCAGCGGAGGGGCACAACAGGGGGACATATACGAGCAGTACTTC; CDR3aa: CASSGGAQQGDIYEQYF
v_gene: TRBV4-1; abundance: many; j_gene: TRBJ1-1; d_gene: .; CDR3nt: TGCGCCAGCAGCCAAGCGAGACGGCCGGACACTGAAGCTTTCTTT; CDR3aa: CASSQARRPDTEAFF
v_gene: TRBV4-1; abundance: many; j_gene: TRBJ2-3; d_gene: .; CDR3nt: TGCGCCAGCAGCCAACAAATCGTGAGCACAGATACGCAGTATTTT; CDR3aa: CASSQQIVSTDTQYF
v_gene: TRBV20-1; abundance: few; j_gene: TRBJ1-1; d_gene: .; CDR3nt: TGCAGTGCTGAGGACAGCCAAGAAGCTTTCTTT; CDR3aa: CSAEDSQEAFF
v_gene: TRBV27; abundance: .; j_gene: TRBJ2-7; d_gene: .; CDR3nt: TGTGCCAGCAGTCTTTCAGGGCAGAAGCAGTACTTC; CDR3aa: CASSLSGQKQYF
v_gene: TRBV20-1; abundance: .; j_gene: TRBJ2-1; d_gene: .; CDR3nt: TGCAGTGGGTCTCGGGTCAGTGAGCAGTTCTTC; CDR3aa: CSGSRVSEQFF
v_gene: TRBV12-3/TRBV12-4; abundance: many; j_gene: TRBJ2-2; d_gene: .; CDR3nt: TGTGCCAGCAGTCCACAGCGCACCGGGGAGCTGTTTTTT; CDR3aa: CASSPQRTGELFF
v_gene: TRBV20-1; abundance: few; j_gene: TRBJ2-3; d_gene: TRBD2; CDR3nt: TGCAGTGCTAGAGTTTCTAGCGGGAGCTCGGATACGCAGTATTTT; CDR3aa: CSARVSSGSSDTQYF
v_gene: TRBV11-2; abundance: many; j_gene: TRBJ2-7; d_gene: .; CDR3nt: TGTGCCAGCAGCTCCCGGGAGGGGGACAGAGCCTACGAGCAGTACTTC; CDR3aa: CASSSREGDRAYEQYF
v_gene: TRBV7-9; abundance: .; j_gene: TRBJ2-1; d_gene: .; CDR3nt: TGTGCCAGCAGCTACGGGACCCACAATGAGCAGTTCTTC; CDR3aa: CASSYGTHNEQFF
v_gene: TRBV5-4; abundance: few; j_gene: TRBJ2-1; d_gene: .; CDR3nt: TGTGCCAGCAGCTTGGGCTCCTACAATGAGCAGTTCTTC; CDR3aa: CASSLGSYNEQFF
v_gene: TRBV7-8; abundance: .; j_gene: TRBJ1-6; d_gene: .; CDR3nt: TGTGCCAGCAGCTTAGCCGGCCAGTTCTCCTATAATTCACCCCTCCACTTT; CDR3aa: CASSLAGQFSYNSPLHF
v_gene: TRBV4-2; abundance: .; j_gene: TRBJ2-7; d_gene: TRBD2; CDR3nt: TGTGCCAGCAGCCGCGGACTAGCGGGAGGCTACTACGAGCAGTACTTC; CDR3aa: CASSRGLAGGYYEQYF
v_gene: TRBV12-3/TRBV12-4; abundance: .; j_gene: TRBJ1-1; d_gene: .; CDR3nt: TGTGCCAGCAGTTTAGAGTCAGGGTTGACTGAAGCTTTCTTT; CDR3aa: CASSLESGLTEAFF
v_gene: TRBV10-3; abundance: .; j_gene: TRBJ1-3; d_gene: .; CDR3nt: TGTGCCATCAGTGAGAAAGGATCGGGCAGCGGAAACACCATATATTTT; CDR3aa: CAISEKGSGSGNTIYF
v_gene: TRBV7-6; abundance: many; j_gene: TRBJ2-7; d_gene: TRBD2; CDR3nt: TGTGCCAGCAGCCCCACGGCTAGCGGATCCCTCGAGCAGTACTTC; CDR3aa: CASSPTASGSLEQYF
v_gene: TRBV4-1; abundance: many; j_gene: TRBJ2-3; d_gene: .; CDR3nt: TGCGCCAGCAGCCAATACGCAGGTAGCACAGATACGCAGTATTTT; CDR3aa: CASSQYAGSTDTQYF
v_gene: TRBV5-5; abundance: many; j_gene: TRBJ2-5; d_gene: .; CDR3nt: TGTGCCAGCAGCTTGGAGGGCGGGACCCAGTACTTC; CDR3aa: CASSLEGGTQYF
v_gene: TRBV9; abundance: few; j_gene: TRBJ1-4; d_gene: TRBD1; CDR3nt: TGTGCCAGCAGCGTTACAGGGGGAAGTGAAAAACTGTTTTTT; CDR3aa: CASSVTGGSEKLFF
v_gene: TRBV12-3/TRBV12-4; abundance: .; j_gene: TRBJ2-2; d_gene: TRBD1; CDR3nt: TGTGCCAGCAGTCCGGGACAGGGTCCAAACACCGGGGAGCTGTTTTTT; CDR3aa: CASSPGQGPNTGELFF
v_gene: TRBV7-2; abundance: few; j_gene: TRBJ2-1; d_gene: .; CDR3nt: TGTGCCAGCCCCCTGGGGAGTAATGAGCAGTTCTTC; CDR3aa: CASPLGSNEQFF
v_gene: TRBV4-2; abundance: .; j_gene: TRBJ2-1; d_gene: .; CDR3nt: TGTGCCAGCAGCCAAGTTACAGCGGCCGCCTACAATGAGCAGTTCTTC; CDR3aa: CASSQVTAAAYNEQFF
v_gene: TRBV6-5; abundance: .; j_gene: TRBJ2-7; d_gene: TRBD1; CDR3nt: TGTGCCAGCACTGAGGGCAGGGGGCCCCACGAGCAGTACTTC; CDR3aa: CASTEGRGPHEQYF
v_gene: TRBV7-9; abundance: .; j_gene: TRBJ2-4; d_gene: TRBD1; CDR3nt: TGTGCCAGCAGCCCACCCGGGACAGACAAAAACATTCAGTACTTC; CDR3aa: CASSPPGTDKNIQYF
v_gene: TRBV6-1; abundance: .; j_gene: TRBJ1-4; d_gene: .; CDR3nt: TGTGCCAGAAAGGACGGCGCACCGATGGGCCTTAATGAAAAACTGTTTTTT; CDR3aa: CARKDGAPMGLNEKLFF
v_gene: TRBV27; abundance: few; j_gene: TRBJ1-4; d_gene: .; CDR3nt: TGTGCCAGCAGTTGGCTCCCTAATGAAAAACTGTTTTTT; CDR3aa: CASSWLPNEKLFF
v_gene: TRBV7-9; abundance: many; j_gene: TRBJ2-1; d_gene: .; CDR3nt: TGTGCCAGCAGCTTAGTGGGGAATGAGCAGTTCTTC; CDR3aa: CASSLVGNEQFF
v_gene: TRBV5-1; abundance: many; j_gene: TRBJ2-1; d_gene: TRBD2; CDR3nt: TGCGCCAGCAGCTTGGCACGGGAGGGGAACAATGAGCAGTTCTTC; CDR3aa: CASSLAREGNNEQFF
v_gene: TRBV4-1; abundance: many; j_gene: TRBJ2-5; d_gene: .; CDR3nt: TGCGCCAGCAGCCACCCGACAGGAAACCAAGAGACCCAGTACTTC; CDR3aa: CASSHPTGNQETQYF
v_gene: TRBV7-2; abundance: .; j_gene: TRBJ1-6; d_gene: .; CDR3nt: TGTGCCAGCAGCTCCCTTGAAGGCGGGCAGTTACATTCACCCCTCCACTTT; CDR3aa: CASSSLEGGQLHSPLHF
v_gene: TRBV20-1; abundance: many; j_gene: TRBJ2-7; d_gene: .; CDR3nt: TGCAGTGCTAGGCCTCCGGCCGGGTTACAGTACTTC; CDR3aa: CSARPPAGLQYF
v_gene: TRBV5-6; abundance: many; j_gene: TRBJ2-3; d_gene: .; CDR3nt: TGTGCCAGCAGCGTGGACGGTTTTAGGCAGTATTTT; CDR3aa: CASSVDGFRQYF
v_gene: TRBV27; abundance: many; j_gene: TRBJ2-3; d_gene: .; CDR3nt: TGTGCCAGCAGTTTAAGTCCGGGGAATACGCAGTATTTT; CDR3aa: CASSLSPGNTQYF
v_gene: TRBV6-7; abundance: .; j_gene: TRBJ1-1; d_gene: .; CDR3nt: TGTGCCAGCAAACTCAGTAAGGTTGAAGCTTTCTTT; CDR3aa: CASKLSKVEAFF